This T cell receptor (beta chain) derives from a study of T-cell memory formation after mild COVID-19. This clonotype was seen a few times. V lost 5 bases to trimming and J lost 6 bases; unmatched junction nucleotides: 6. Germline CDR1 reads DFQATT; CDR2 reads SNEGSKA (reference sequence). The CDR3 consists of 14 residues. Amplification by 5'RACE using constant-segment primers produced TCR alpha and TCR beta cDNA libraries that carried sample barcodes and UMIs. From the 5' RACE reads, TCRdb called clonotypes with MiXCR, one entry per CDR3 protein. In the table there are fewer than 600,000 distinct CDR3 sequences, 20% to 25% of which are singletons.

This chain connects TRBV20-1 to TRBJ2-1; 11 bases fit TRBD2. The specimen was PBMCs or a T cell subset sorted from them (not recorded which). This receptor was taken from an adult woman who had mild COVID-19 (a few samples of this study predate the infection). Cell type and time point are not known. For the CDR3, the DNA is TGCAGTGCTCGGAGTACTAGCGGGGGCAATGAGCAGTTCTTC. Its protein is CSARSTSGGNEQFF.